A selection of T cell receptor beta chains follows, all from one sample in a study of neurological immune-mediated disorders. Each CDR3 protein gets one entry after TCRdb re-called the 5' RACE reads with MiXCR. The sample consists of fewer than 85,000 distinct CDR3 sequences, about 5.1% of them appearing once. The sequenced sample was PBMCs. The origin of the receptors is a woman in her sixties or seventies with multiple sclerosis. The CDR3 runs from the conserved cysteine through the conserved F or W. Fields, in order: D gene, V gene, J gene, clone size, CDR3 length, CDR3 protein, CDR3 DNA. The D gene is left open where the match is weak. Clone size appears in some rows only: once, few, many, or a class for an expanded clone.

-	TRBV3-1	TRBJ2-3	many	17	CASSQTVRGGSTDTQYF	TGTGCCAGCAGCCAAACCGTTCGGGGTGGCAGCACAGATACGCAGTATTTT
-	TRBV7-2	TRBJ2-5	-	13	CASSFRDQETQYF	TGTGCCAGCAGCTTTAGGGACCAGGAGACCCAGTACTTC
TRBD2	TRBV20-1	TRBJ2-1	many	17	CSARAAGLAGGMNEQFF	TGCAGTGCTAGAGCCGCCGGACTAGCGGGAGGAATGAATGAGCAGTTCTTC
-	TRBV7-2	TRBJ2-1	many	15	CASSPQPSSYNEQFF	TGTGCCAGCAGCCCCCAACCGAGCTCCTACAATGAGCAGTTCTTC
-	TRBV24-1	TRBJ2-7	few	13	CATSERPFGEQYF	TGTGCCACCAGTGAGCGTCCTTTCGGCGAGCAGTACTTC
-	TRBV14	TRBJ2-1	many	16	CASSKGSGIGLNEQFF	TGTGCCAGCAGCAAAGGGTCTGGGATCGGCTTGAATGAGCAGTTCTTC
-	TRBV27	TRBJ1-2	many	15	CASSSRTPTNYGYTF	TGTGCCAGCAGTTCAAGGACACCTACTAACTATGGCTACACCTTC
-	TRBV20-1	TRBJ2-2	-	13	CSANGAAPGELFF	TGCAGTGCAAACGGGGCCGCTCCCGGGGAGCTGTTTTTT
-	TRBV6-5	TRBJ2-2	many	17	CASSYSGGRTAAGELFF	TGTGCCAGCAGTTACTCCGGGGGGCGAACAGCTGCCGGGGAGCTGTTTTTT
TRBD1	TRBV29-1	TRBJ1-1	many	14	CSVVTGGRGTEAFF	TGCAGCGTCGTGACAGGGGGCCGTGGCACTGAAGCTTTCTTT
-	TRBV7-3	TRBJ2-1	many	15	CASSSDYYSYNEQFF	TGTGCCAGCAGCTCCGACTACTACTCCTACAATGAGCAGTTCTTC
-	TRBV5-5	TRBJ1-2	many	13	CASSLGFDVGYTF	TGTGCCAGCAGCTTGGGATTCGACGTTGGCTACACCTTC
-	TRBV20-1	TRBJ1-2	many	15	CSARVGLLAGYGYTF	TGCAGTGCTAGAGTGGGACTCCTCGCGGGCTATGGCTACACCTTC
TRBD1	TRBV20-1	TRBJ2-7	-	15	CSAEKPGQGAGEQYF	TGCAGTGCGGAGAAGCCGGGACAGGGGGCCGGAGAGCAGTACTTC
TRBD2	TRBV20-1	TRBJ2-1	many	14	CSANAAGGTNEQFF	TGCAGTGCTAATGCCGCGGGAGGTACGAATGAGCAGTTCTTC
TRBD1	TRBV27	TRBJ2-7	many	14	CASSRRQGGNEQYF	TGTGCCAGCAGCCGAAGACAGGGCGGAAACGAGCAGTACTTC
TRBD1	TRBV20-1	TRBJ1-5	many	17	CSARNPLGDRVDQPQHF	TGCAGTGCTAGAAATCCTCTTGGGGACAGGGTCGATCAGCCCCAGCATTTT
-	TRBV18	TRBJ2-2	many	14	CASSPMTETGELFF	TGTGCCAGCTCACCAATGACAGAGACCGGGGAGCTGTTTTTT
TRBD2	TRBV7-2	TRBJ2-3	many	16	CASSPSRLAGPYTQYF	TGTGCCAGCAGCCCTAGCCGACTAGCGGGCCCGTATACGCAGTATTTT
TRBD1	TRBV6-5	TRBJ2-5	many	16	CASSLSTGLTGETQYF	TGTGCCAGCAGTCTATCGACAGGGTTGACAGGCGAGACCCAGTACTTC
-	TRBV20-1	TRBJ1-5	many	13	CSASSESNQPQHF	TGCAGTGCTAGCTCGGAGAGCAATCAGCCCCAGCATTTT
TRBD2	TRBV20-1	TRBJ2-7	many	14	CSAQESGRRREQYF	TGCAGTGCGCAAGAGAGCGGGAGAAGACGGGAGCAGTACTTC